This is a list of T cell receptor beta chains from one sample in a study of cytomegalovirus exposure and HLA in healthy donors. Using immunoSEQ multiplex PCR, the repertoire was profiled, and TCRdb retains in-frame clones only, with some absent. The sample consists of about 160,000 clones, around 81% of them appearing once. The sequenced sample consisted of PBMCs. These receptors came from a middle-aged man in good health and CMV-seronegative. The conserved cysteine and the conserved F or W are not part of the CDR3 here. The order of the fields is V gene, clone size, J gene, CDR3 protein. Part of the rows lack a size; the others show once, few, many or a class for expanded clones.

TRBV5-6	.	TRBJ1-1	ASSLTTLRGKGDTEAF
TRBV9	.	TRBJ2-2	ASSLITGPSGELF
TRBV4-1	.	TRBJ2-1	ASSRQIQPAEQF
TRBV5-6	.	TRBJ2-1	ASSLAFPRLENEQF
TRBV28	once	TRBJ2-7	ASSPDAGPWGYEQY
TRBV11-2	.	TRBJ2-7	ASSLDLGGGTVSYEQY
TRBV28	.	TRBJ1-4	ASSLTGDWEKLF
TRBV10-3	.	TRBJ1-1	AISGTNTEAF
TRBV9	.	TRBJ1-3	ASSVDNRATGNTIY
TRBV30	.	TRBJ2-2	AWSVGQANTGELF
TRBV9	.	TRBJ2-3	ASSVGEGSSTDTQY
TRBV6-5	.	TRBJ1-4	ASSYHGQPEKLF
TRBV19	.	TRBJ2-6	ASSHRDRGSGANVLT
TRBV28	.	.	ATIQGKDEQY
TRBV6-5	.	TRBJ2-1	ASSSGAYNEQF
TRBV5-6	.	TRBJ2-3	ASSFRLAGETDTQY
TRBV4-1	.	TRBJ2-1	ASSQIGTSVYNEQF
TRBV11-2	few	TRBJ2-1	ASSLSGQSSYNEQF
TRBV7-9	.	TRBJ2-2	ASSLLEAGELF
TRBV28	.	TRBJ1-1	ASSFPAGVTEAF
TRBV7-8	.	TRBJ1-2	ASSLEGQGPYGYT
TRBV5-6	.	TRBJ2-7	ASSLAGDRAWYEQY
TRBV11-2	.	TRBJ2-7	ASSLDLTGGWFEQY
TRBV6-5	.	TRBJ1-2	ASTKRQAYYGYT
TRBV7-8	.	TRBJ1-3	ASSLVQGFSGNTIY
TRBV5-1	few	TRBJ2-1	ASSLTASGEQF
TRBV5-1	once	TRBJ2-7	ASSQTTGSYEQY
TRBV19	.	TRBJ2-2	ASSIDEPKTGVLLF
TRBV29-1	once	TRBJ2-3	SVVFIQGPY
TRBV25-1	.	TRBJ1-1	ASSGSRGVDGTEAF
TRBV4-1	.	TRBJ2-4	ASSLSVRRNIQY
TRBV19	.	TRBJ2-1	ASTLAASSYNEQF
TRBV28	.	TRBJ1-2	ASRPTGQGDGYT
TRBV2	.	TRBJ1-2	ASSEDRGSSYGYT
TRBV5-4	.	TRBJ2-6	ASSLALGAGGPGANVLT
TRBV29-1	once	TRBJ2-1	SVEKAGQF
TRBV27	.	TRBJ1-2	ASSLRQRDYGYT
TRBV7-9	once	TRBJ1-1	SSSLGGGNTEAF
TRBV11-2	once	TRBJ2-5	ASSRAGDGETQY
TRBV27	.	TRBJ2-3	ASSFLQGRDTQY
TRBV4-1	few	TRBJ1-5	ASSPDRGVQPQH
TRBV5-1	once	TRBJ2-1	ASSLVAQGASGSRGNEQF
TRBV9	.	TRBJ2-5	ASSVDGGKETQY
TRBV7-6	once	TRBJ2-1	ASSVRQGWGNEQF
TRBV5-1	once	TRBJ1-6	ASSLSGGGDSPLH
TRBV19	.	TRBJ2-7	ATPGVGAYEQY
TRBV28	.	TRBJ1-5	ASSRPGQGGQPQH
TRBV27	.	TRBJ1-1	ASSWTGSAEAF
TRBV30	.	TRBJ2-1	AGTPSLYNEQF
TRBV28	once	TRBJ2-7	ASSLQGVGQY
TRBV7-3	.	TRBJ1-6	ASSLLQEGSPLH
TRBV6-6	.	TRBJ2-7	ASSLGQKNEQY
TRBV5-1	.	TRBJ2-7	ASSLEGGNYEQY
TRBV19	.	TRBJ1-5	ASCPQGACQPQH
TRBV2	few	TRBJ2-4	AGKRRVAADIQY
TRBV7-9	.	TRBJ2-3	SSSFSARSTDTQY
TRBV11-2	once	TRBJ1-1	ASSLDLGQVNTEAF
TRBV6-6	.	TRBJ2-5	ASSYPGETQY